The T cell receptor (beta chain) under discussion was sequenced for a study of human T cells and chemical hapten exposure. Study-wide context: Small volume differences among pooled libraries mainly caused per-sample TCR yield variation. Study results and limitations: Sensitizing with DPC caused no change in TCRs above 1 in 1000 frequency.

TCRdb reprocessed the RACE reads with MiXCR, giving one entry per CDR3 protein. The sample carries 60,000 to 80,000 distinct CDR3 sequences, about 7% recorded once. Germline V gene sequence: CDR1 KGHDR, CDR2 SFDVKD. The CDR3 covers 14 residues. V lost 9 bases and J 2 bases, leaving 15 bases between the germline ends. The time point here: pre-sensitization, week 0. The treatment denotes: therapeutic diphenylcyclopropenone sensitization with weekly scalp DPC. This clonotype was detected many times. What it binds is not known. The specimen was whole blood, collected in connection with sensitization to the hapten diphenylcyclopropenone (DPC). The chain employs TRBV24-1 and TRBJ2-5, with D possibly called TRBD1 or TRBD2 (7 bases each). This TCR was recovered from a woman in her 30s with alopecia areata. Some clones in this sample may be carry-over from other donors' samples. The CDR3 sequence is CATSAGGVQETQYF. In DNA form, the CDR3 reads TGTGCCACCTCGGCAGGGGGGGTACAAGAGACCCAGTACTTC.